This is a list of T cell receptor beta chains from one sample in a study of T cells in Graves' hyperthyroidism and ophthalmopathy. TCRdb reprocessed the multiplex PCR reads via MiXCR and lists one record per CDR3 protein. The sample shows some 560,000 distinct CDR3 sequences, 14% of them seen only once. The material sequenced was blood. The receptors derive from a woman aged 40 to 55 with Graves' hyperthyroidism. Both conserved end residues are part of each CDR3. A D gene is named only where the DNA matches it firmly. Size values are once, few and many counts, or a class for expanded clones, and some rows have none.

CDR3aa: CASSLRTSSSYNEQFF
CDR3nt: TGTGCCAGCAGCTTAAGGACTTCCAGCTCCTACAATGAGCAGTTCTTC
j_gene: TRBJ2-1
abundance: many
v_gene: TRBV7-3
d_gene: .

CDR3aa: CASSPLAGTDDQPQHF
CDR3nt: TGTGCCAGCTCACCACTGGCCGGGACAGATGATCAGCCCCAGCATTTT
j_gene: TRBJ1-5
abundance: few
v_gene: TRBV18
d_gene: TRBD1

CDR3aa: CSARERQLAKNIQYF
CDR3nt: TGCAGTGCTAGGGAAAGACAGTTAGCCAAAAACATTCAGTACTTC
j_gene: TRBJ2-4
abundance: many
v_gene: TRBV20-1
d_gene: .

CDR3aa: CASSGQVPYEQYF
CDR3nt: TGCGCCAGCAGCGGACAGGTTCCCTACGAGCAGTACTTC
j_gene: TRBJ2-7
abundance: many
v_gene: TRBV5-1
d_gene: TRBD1

CDR3aa: CASSRTPYSSYEQYF
CDR3nt: TGTGCCAGCAGCCGAACACCATACTCCTCCTACGAGCAGTACTTC
j_gene: TRBJ2-7
abundance: .
v_gene: TRBV5-8
d_gene: .

CDR3aa: CASSLWPVSGANVLTF
CDR3nt: TGTGCCAGCAGCCTGTGGCCAGTATCTGGGGCCAACGTCCTGACTTTC
j_gene: TRBJ2-6
abundance: many
v_gene: TRBV7-9
d_gene: .

CDR3aa: CASRHQAQGSSSYEQYF
CDR3nt: TGTGCCAGCAGGCATCAAGCCCAGGGGTCGAGCTCCTACGAGCAGTACTTC
j_gene: TRBJ2-7
abundance: many
v_gene: TRBV6-1
d_gene: .

CDR3aa: CASSQDPSNDEQYF
CDR3nt: TGCGCCAGCAGCCAAGATCCTAGCAACGACGAGCAGTACTTC
j_gene: TRBJ2-7
abundance: .
v_gene: TRBV4-1
d_gene: .

CDR3aa: CASSKDRAGVEKLFF
CDR3nt: TGTGCCAGCAGCAAAGACAGAGCGGGGGTTGAAAAACTGTTTTTT
j_gene: TRBJ1-4
abundance: few
v_gene: TRBV7-9
d_gene: .

CDR3aa: CASSHSPTDNTEAFF
CDR3nt: TGTGCCAGCAGTCACAGCCCGACAGATAACACTGAAGCTTTCTTT
j_gene: TRBJ1-1
abundance: many
v_gene: TRBV28
d_gene: .

CDR3aa: CASSSQGQQETQYF
CDR3nt: TGCGCCAGCAGCTCGCAGGGACAACAAGAGACCCAGTACTTC
j_gene: TRBJ2-5
abundance: .
v_gene: TRBV5-1
d_gene: .

CDR3aa: CASSQPGEGETQYF
CDR3nt: TGTGCCAGCAGCCAACCTGGGGAGGGGGAGACCCAGTACTTC
j_gene: TRBJ2-5
abundance: many
v_gene: TRBV3-1
d_gene: TRBD2

CDR3aa: CASSLHLAPDTQYF
CDR3nt: TGTGCCAGCAGTTTACATCTAGCGCCAGATACGCAGTATTTT
j_gene: TRBJ2-3
abundance: .
v_gene: TRBV28
d_gene: .

CDR3aa: CASRSKGGDFAGELFF
CDR3nt: TGTGCCAGCAGGAGTAAGGGGGGAGATTTCGCCGGGGAGCTGTTTTTT
j_gene: TRBJ2-2
abundance: few
v_gene: TRBV7-9
d_gene: .

CDR3aa: CSAGPRVADTQYF
CDR3nt: TGCAGTGCTGGCCCTCGGGTGGCAGATACGCAGTATTTT
j_gene: TRBJ2-3
abundance: many
v_gene: TRBV20-1
d_gene: .

CDR3aa: CASSRTRGAKNIQYF
CDR3nt: TGTGCCAGCAGCCGGACTAGAGGAGCCAAAAACATTCAGTACTTC
j_gene: TRBJ2-4
abundance: .
v_gene: TRBV14
d_gene: TRBD2

CDR3aa: CASSQDRAGNTIYF
CDR3nt: TGTGCCAGCAGCCAGGACAGGGCTGGAAACACCATATATTTT
j_gene: TRBJ1-3
abundance: few
v_gene: TRBV6-1
d_gene: TRBD1

CDR3aa: CSAREFASGNPNTGELFF
CDR3nt: TGCAGTGCTAGAGAATTCGCTAGCGGGAACCCGAACACCGGGGAGCTGTTTTTT
j_gene: TRBJ2-2
abundance: few
v_gene: TRBV20-1
d_gene: TRBD2

CDR3aa: CASSLAPMTGEQYF
CDR3nt: TGTGCCAGCAGTTTGGCTCCGATGACGGGTGAGCAGTACTTC
j_gene: TRBJ2-7
abundance: many
v_gene: TRBV27
d_gene: .

CDR3aa: CASSRSGLEQYF
CDR3nt: TGTGCCAGCAGTCGGTCAGGGCTCGAGCAGTACTTC
j_gene: TRBJ2-7
abundance: .
v_gene: TRBV7-9
d_gene: .

CDR3aa: CASSEPGHPGGYTF
CDR3nt: TGTGCCAGCAGTGAACCGGGACACCCTGGTGGCTACACCTTC
j_gene: TRBJ1-2
abundance: .
v_gene: TRBV6-1
d_gene: .

CDR3aa: CASSLPSGYVYNEQFF
CDR3nt: TGTGCCAGCAGCCTACCGTCGGGGTACGTCTACAATGAGCAGTTCTTC
j_gene: TRBJ2-1
abundance: .
v_gene: TRBV5-6
d_gene: .

CDR3aa: CASSPRGTGRFYEQYF
CDR3nt: TGTGCCAGCAGCCCGCGCGGGACAGGGAGATTTTACGAGCAGTACTTC
j_gene: TRBJ2-7
abundance: .
v_gene: TRBV7-9
d_gene: TRBD1

CDR3aa: CASRRLAGETQYF
CDR3nt: TGTGCCAGCAGACGATTAGCGGGAGAGACGCAGTATTTT
j_gene: TRBJ2-3
abundance: many
v_gene: TRBV11-2
d_gene: TRBD2

CDR3aa: CSAADLTYEQYF
CDR3nt: TGCAGTGCGGCTGACCTCACCTACGAGCAGTACTTC
j_gene: TRBJ2-7
abundance: few
v_gene: TRBV20-1
d_gene: .

CDR3aa: CAWSSGFAGYQETQYF
CDR3nt: TGTGCCTGGAGTTCAGGGTTCGCCGGGTACCAAGAGACCCAGTACTTC
j_gene: TRBJ2-5
abundance: many
v_gene: TRBV30
d_gene: .

CDR3aa: CASSLASRLHEQFF
CDR3nt: TGTGCCAGCAGCCTAGCATCGAGGTTGCATGAGCAGTTCTTC
j_gene: TRBJ2-1
abundance: many
v_gene: TRBV7-9
d_gene: .

CDR3aa: CASSLVESSYEQYF
CDR3nt: TGTGCCAGCAGCTTAGTTGAGAGCTCCTACGAGCAGTACTTC
j_gene: TRBJ2-7
abundance: many
v_gene: TRBV7-2
d_gene: .

CDR3aa: CASSPDSGTGVYEQYF
CDR3nt: TGTGCCAGCAGCCCGGATTCCGGGACAGGGGTCTACGAGCAGTACTTC
j_gene: TRBJ2-7
abundance: .
v_gene: TRBV11-1
d_gene: TRBD1

CDR3aa: CASSNGGDQGRADTQYF
CDR3nt: TGTGCCAGCAGTAACGGAGGGGACCAGGGGAGGGCAGATACGCAGTATTTT
j_gene: TRBJ2-3
abundance: many
v_gene: TRBV12-3/TRBV12-4
d_gene: .

CDR3aa: CASSLRAGGETEAFF
CDR3nt: TGCGCCAGCAGCCTAAGGGCAGGGGGCGAGACTGAAGCTTTCTTT
j_gene: TRBJ1-1
abundance: many
v_gene: TRBV5-1
d_gene: TRBD1

CDR3aa: CASSQDQVGAAYNEQFF
CDR3nt: TGTGCCAGCAGCCAAGATCAGGTAGGGGCCGCCTACAATGAGCAGTTCTTC
j_gene: TRBJ2-1
abundance: few
v_gene: TRBV4-2
d_gene: .

CDR3aa: CASSFNRGLWEQYF
CDR3nt: TGTGCCAGCAGTTTCAACAGGGGGCTTTGGGAGCAGTACTTC
j_gene: TRBJ2-7
abundance: many
v_gene: TRBV28
d_gene: TRBD1

CDR3aa: CASSLGDKITDTQYF
CDR3nt: TGCGCCAGCAGCTTGGGGGACAAGATCACAGATACGCAGTATTTT
j_gene: TRBJ2-3
abundance: many
v_gene: TRBV5-1
d_gene: .

CDR3aa: CASSEQGLGVGNEQFF
CDR3nt: TGCGCCAGCAGCGAGCAGGGACTAGGGGTAGGCAATGAGCAGTTCTTC
j_gene: TRBJ2-1
abundance: many
v_gene: TRBV5-1
d_gene: TRBD2

CDR3aa: CASLPGGGATYEQYF
CDR3nt: TGTGCCAGCCTCCCCGGTGGGGGAGCAACCTACGAGCAGTACTTC
j_gene: TRBJ2-7
abundance: many
v_gene: TRBV27
d_gene: .

CDR3aa: CASSLDRLNEQFF
CDR3nt: TGTGCCAGCAGCTTAGATCGGTTGAATGAGCAGTTCTTC
j_gene: TRBJ2-1
abundance: many
v_gene: TRBV7-3
d_gene: .

CDR3aa: CASSEVREVWETQYF
CDR3nt: TGTGCCAGCAGTGAAGTTCGGGAAGTCTGGGAGACCCAGTACTTC
j_gene: TRBJ2-5
abundance: many
v_gene: TRBV6-1
d_gene: .

CDR3aa: CASNPWAGGFNTGELFF
CDR3nt: TGTGCCAGTAACCCGTGGGCGGGAGGATTCAACACCGGGGAGCTGTTTTTT
j_gene: TRBJ2-2
abundance: few
v_gene: TRBV19
d_gene: TRBD2

CDR3aa: CASSLDKEAGVYSYNEQFF
CDR3nt: TGCGCCAGCAGCTTGGACAAGGAAGCGGGAGTTTACTCCTACAATGAGCAGTTCTTC
j_gene: TRBJ2-1
abundance: few
v_gene: TRBV5-1
d_gene: TRBD2

CDR3aa: CASSLEDRGAGEITDTQYF
CDR3nt: TGTGCCAGCAGCTTAGAGGACAGGGGAGCGGGAGAGATCACAGATACGCAGTATTTT
j_gene: TRBJ2-3
abundance: many
v_gene: TRBV11-2
d_gene: .

CDR3aa: CASSWGQGSVLVANVLTF
CDR3nt: TGTGCCAGCAGCTGGGGACAGGGGTCTGTCCTCGTGGCCAACGTCCTGACTTTC
j_gene: TRBJ2-6
abundance: .
v_gene: TRBV5-4
d_gene: TRBD1

CDR3aa: CASSERTGGNTIYF
CDR3nt: TGTGCCAGCAGTGAGAGGACAGGAGGAAACACCATATATTTT
j_gene: TRBJ1-3
abundance: .
v_gene: TRBV6-1
d_gene: TRBD1

CDR3aa: CASSRQPGELFF
CDR3nt: TGTGCCAGCAGTAGGCAGCCCGGGGAGCTGTTTTTT
j_gene: TRBJ2-2
abundance: .
v_gene: TRBV27
d_gene: .

CDR3aa: CASSFGTGNEKLFF
CDR3nt: TGTGCCAGCAGTTTCGGGACAGGGAATGAAAAACTGTTTTTT
j_gene: TRBJ1-4
abundance: many
v_gene: TRBV12-3/TRBV12-4
d_gene: TRBD1

CDR3aa: CAISELRTSGIYEQYF
CDR3nt: TGTGCCATCAGTGAGTTGAGGACTAGCGGGATATACGAGCAGTACTTC
j_gene: TRBJ2-7
abundance: .
v_gene: TRBV10-3
d_gene: TRBD2

CDR3aa: CASSQASGYEQYF
CDR3nt: TGTGCCAGCAGCCAAGCCTCCGGCTACGAGCAGTACTTC
j_gene: TRBJ2-7
abundance: many
v_gene: TRBV3-1
d_gene: .

CDR3aa: CSASSTGGLFF
CDR3nt: TGCAGTGCTAGTTCTACCGGGGGGCTGTTTTTT
j_gene: TRBJ2-2
abundance: once
v_gene: TRBV20-1
d_gene: .

CDR3aa: CASSGTGQINGYTF
CDR3nt: TGTGCCAGCAGTGGCACAGGGCAAATTAATGGCTACACCTTC
j_gene: TRBJ1-2
abundance: .
v_gene: TRBV6-1
d_gene: .

CDR3aa: CASSIGSSGPRPYEQYF
CDR3nt: TGTGCCAGTAGTATAGGTAGCAGTGGGCCCCGACCCTACGAGCAGTACTTC
j_gene: TRBJ2-7
abundance: few
v_gene: TRBV19
d_gene: .